This entry lists 26 T cell receptor beta chains sequenced from one sample in a study of monozygotic twins with inflammatory bowel disease. TCRdb reprocessed the 5' RACE reads and keeps a single row for each CDR3 protein, giving no DNA. This sample's table reports 300,000 to 400,000 distinct CDR3 sequences. The sample comprised blood. The source of these receptors is a human donor with ulcerative colitis or Crohn's disease, or a healthy co-twin of an affected twin (not recorded which).

The J gene is TRBJ1-1, the V gene TRBV7-6. Germline V gives CDR1 SGHVS, CDR2 FNYEAQ. CDR3 size: 14 residues. CDR3 residues: CASSLSLGNTEAFF.

J is TRBJ2-6 and V is TRBV11-2; no DNA is available, so the TRBD1 call from TCRdb remains unchecked. The CDR3 covers 17 residues. Germline values: CDR1 SGHAT, CDR2 FQNNGV. CDR3 loop: CASSLDGRGSGANVLTF.

The chain is built from TRBV19 and TRBJ2-3; TCRdb gives TRBD1 as the D gene, but with no DNA this cannot be confirmed. Germline V lookup: CDR1 LNHDA, CDR2 SQIVND (reference sequence). The CDR3 has 13 amino acids. This CDR3 is CASSRSHTDTQYF.

The chain carries TRBV5-1 and TRBJ2-1; TCRdb calls TRBD2, which cannot be checked without DNA. This CDR3 is 15 amino acids long. CDR1 SGHRS and CDR2 YFSETQ come from the germline V gene. CDR3 loop: CASSLTSGVNNEQFF.

V and J are TRBV29-1 and TRBJ2-3; without DNA, the TCRdb call of TRBD2 cannot be checked. The CDR3 length is 12 residues. From germline, CDR1 is SQVTM and CDR2 ANQGSEA. The chain's CDR3 is CSVETSGEAQYF.

This CDR3 is CRGLSSSGGRDTQYF. The chain carries TRBV20-1 and TRBJ2-3; without DNA, the TCRdb call of TRBD2 cannot be checked. This CDR3 comprises 15 residues. In germline, CDR1 is DFQATT, CDR2 SNEGSKA (reference sequence).

The CDR3 sequence is CASSQSVAGGTDTQYF. This chain joins TRBV4-2 and TRBJ2-3; with no DNA, the TCRdb D assignment of TRBD2 cannot be verified. The germline V gene encodes CDR1 LGHNA and CDR2 YNFKEQ. The CDR3 has 16 amino acids.

This sequence joins TRBV7-9 and TRBJ1-3. This CDR3 has 14 residues. CDR1 and CDR2 (germline): SEHNR, FQNEAQ (reference sequence). This CDR3 is CASSHSGLPHTIYF.

CDR3 protein: CASSQEFLDAIYGYTF. The chain joins TRBV4-3 to TRBJ1-2. The germline V gene encodes CDR1 LGHNA and CDR2 YSLEER. This CDR3 is 16 amino acids long.

The chain is built from TRBV10-3 and TRBJ2-7; TCRdb names TRBD1, which stays unverified in the absence of DNA. Germline values: CDR1 ENHRY, CDR2 SYGVKD. The CDR3 has 13 amino acids. This CDR3 reads CAISEFGQYEQYF.

The rearrangement uses TRBV6-5 and TRBJ2-5; the TCRdb call, TRBD1, lacks DNA for checking. The germline gives CDR1 MNHEY, CDR2 SVGAGI. This CDR3 contains 15 residues. This chain's CDR3 is CASSLSKALQETQYF.

This chain uses TRBV27 with TRBJ1-1; TCRdb indicates TRBD1, and absent DNA this call remains unverified. Germline V CDR1 and CDR2: MNHEY, SMNVEV (reference sequence). CDR3 length: 17 amino acids. Here the CDR3 reads CASRQTEYNIMNTEAFF.

V and J are TRBV11-2 and TRBJ2-6; TCRdb lists TRBD1, though no DNA is available to test this call. Germline V lookup: CDR1 SGHAT, CDR2 FQNNGV. The CDR3 length is 19 residues. The CDR3 region is CASSSGFQGVSSGANVLTF.

The chain recombines TRBV7-9 with TRBJ2-7; TCRdb lists TRBD1, though no DNA is available to test this call. CDR3 length: 14 amino acids. From germline, CDR1 is SEHNR and CDR2 FQNEAQ (reference sequence). The CDR3 is CASSSPGSPYEQYF.

V and J are TRBV6-6 and TRBJ1-1; absent DNA, TCRdb's TRBD1 call cannot be checked. Germline CDR1 reads MNHNY; CDR2 reads SVGAGI (reference sequence). This CDR3 contains 14 residues. CDR3: CASTGQGLDTEAFF.

V gene TRBV7-3 combines with J gene TRBJ1-1; TCRdb names TRBD1, which stays unverified in the absence of DNA. This CDR3 is 14 amino acids long. From germline, CDR1 is SGHTA and CDR2 FQGTGA. Here the CDR3 reads CASSFDRGDTEAFF.

The chain employs TRBV6-5 and TRBJ2-7. Germline V gene lookup returns CDR1 MNHEY and CDR2 SVGAGI. The CDR3 extends over 15 amino acids. The CDR3 sequence is CASSYLSQDSYEQYF.

V is TRBV7-3 and J is TRBJ2-7; TCRdb lists TRBD1, though no DNA is available to test this call. Per germline, CDR1 SGHTA and CDR2 FQGTGA. The CDR3 totals 14 residues. The CDR3 region is CASSLIDSVHEQYF.

The chain carries TRBV3-1 and TRBJ2-7; TCRdb proposes TRBD1, but this gene call is untestable without DNA. The CDR3 contains 14 residues. The germline CDR1 and CDR2 sequences are LGHDT and YNNKEL (reference sequence). CDR3 in amino acids: CASSPQVAVSEQYF.

The chain has TRBV20-1 and TRBJ1-5. CDR1 DFQATT and CDR2 SNEGSKA come from the germline V gene (reference sequence). The CDR3 consists of 11 residues. CDR3 sequence: CSARDGQPQHF.

V and J are TRBV7-3 and TRBJ2-1; absent DNA, TCRdb's TRBD2 call cannot be checked. The CDR3 runs 14 residues. The V gene's germline CDR1 is SGHTA and CDR2 FQGTGA. CDR3 amino acids: CASSLSGGANEQFF.

The J gene is TRBJ2-3, the V gene TRBV7-3; the TRBD2 assignment by TCRdb is unverifiable without DNA. CDR1 and CDR2 (germline): SGHTA, FQGTGA. The CDR3 length is 16 residues. The CDR3 is CASSLPGRPDTDTQYF.

The rearrangement joins TRBV12-3 or TRBV12-4 to TRBJ2-2; TCRdb lists TRBD2, though no DNA is available to test this call. This CDR3 has 13 residues. The CDR3 loop is CASYPLGYGELFF.

The rearrangement joins TRBV4-3 to TRBJ1-1. Germline CDR1 reads LGHNA; CDR2 reads YSLEER. The length of the CDR3 is 13 residues. CDR3 region: CASSHVRSAEAFF.

The chain links TRBV5-1 to TRBJ1-2; the TRBD1 assignment by TCRdb is unverifiable without DNA. This CDR3 region has 16 residues. CDR1 and CDR2 (germline): SGHRS, YFSETQ. CDR3 in amino acids: CASSLTTGGRSYGYTF.

The chain employs TRBV10-3 and TRBJ2-3; as DNA is missing, the TRBD1 call by TCRdb cannot be tested. The V gene's germline CDR1 is ENHRY and CDR2 SYGVKD. This CDR3 comprises 16 residues. CDR3 amino acids: CAITGEGAQDTDTQYF.